The source of this T cell receptor beta chain is a study of CD8 T cells in ankylosing spondylitis. Points from the study as a whole: According to the report, clones linked to the disease were significantly enriched in matched synovial fluid samples taken from ankylosing spondylitis patients. Characteristic, it appeared, of ankylosing spondylitis blood was a TCR beta motif of about eight highly homologous variants. Certain motif variants had earlier been reported in reactive arthritis synovial fluid and blood. Disease-linked clones bore a CD8+ phenotype and were relatively rare in peripheral blood.

Scientists made TCR beta libraries using quantitative 5'-RACE with molecular barcodes. A single record per CDR3 protein comes from TCRdb applying MiXCR to the 5' RACE reads. Of approximately 400,000 distinct CDR3 sequences listed, approximately 26% are singletons. There are a few counts of this clonotype. The target antigen is unknown. From germline, CDR1 is SGHNT and CDR2 YYREEE (reference sequence). V lost 1 base to trimming and J lost 7 bases; unmatched junction nucleotides: 22. This CDR3 region has 21 residues. Sequences were obtained from blood, either unsorted or a sorted T cell fraction (not recorded which). The receptor was isolated from a male donor with ankylosing spondylitis. The J gene is TRBJ2-7, the V gene TRBV5-4; 14 bases line up with TRBD2. The CDR3 DNA reads TGTGCCAGCAGCTTGTACCCCGGTGGTGGACTAGCGGGAGGAAGTACGAGGGAGCAGTACGTC. Translating it yields CASSLYPGGGLAGGSTREQYV.